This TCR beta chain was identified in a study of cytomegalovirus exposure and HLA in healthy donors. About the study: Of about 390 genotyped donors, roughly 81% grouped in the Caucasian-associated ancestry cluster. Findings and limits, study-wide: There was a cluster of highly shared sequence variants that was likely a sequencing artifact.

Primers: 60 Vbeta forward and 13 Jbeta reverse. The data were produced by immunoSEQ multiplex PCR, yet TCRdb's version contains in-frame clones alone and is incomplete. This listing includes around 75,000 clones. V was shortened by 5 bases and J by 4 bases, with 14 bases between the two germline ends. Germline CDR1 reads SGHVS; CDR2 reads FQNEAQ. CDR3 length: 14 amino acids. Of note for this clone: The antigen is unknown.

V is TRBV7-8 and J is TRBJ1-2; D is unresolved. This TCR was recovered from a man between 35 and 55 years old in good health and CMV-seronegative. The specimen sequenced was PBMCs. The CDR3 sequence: CASSARREGYGYTF. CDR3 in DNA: TGTGCCAGCAGCGCTCGACGGGAGGGCTATGGCTACACCTTC.